This record looks at one TCR beta chain sequence and its context. What this receptor recognizes is not known. The record has no base qualities; no much larger clone is one base away. From the cysteine up to the phenylalanine, the CDR3 has a length of 16 residues. The DNA shown is the 48-base CDR3, in frame from base 1. Relative to germline, V is missing 1 base and J is missing 5 bases, with 8 bases of the junction outside any gene match. CDR1 and CDR2 are read off the germline V gene as KGHSH and LQKENI. TCRbeta CDR3 regions were amplified from genomic DNA using the immunoSEQ Assay, a bias-controlled multiplex PCR. The paper's processing steps were these. Within the assay, amplification of reference gene primers was used to estimate how many nucleated cells each sample contained. To quantify the absolute abundance of each unique TCRbeta CDR3 rearrangement, sequence reads were collapsed and filtered. Productive Simpson clonality was computed per sample as the square root of Simpson's diversity index over productive rearrangements. TCRdb took this table from immuneACCESS and kept in-frame rearrangements with V and J called. Such tables lack part of the clones; where checked against another copy, unresolved V genes explain under half of the gap, and the rest is unexplained. The DNA was the basis for D and trimming; V, J and clone size are from that table. In all, the sample holds under 300,000 clones, and around nine tenths of those were seen once. The top ten clones comprise 2.1% of the sample.

This record belongs to a study of blood T cell repertoires in COVID-19 (dated by TCRdb to about 2020). Context from the whole study: Samples from collaborators originated in the United States, Italy and Spain and spanned both the acute and convalescent phases of COVID-19. The material from the prospective study consisted of cDNA or gDNA derived from T cells, B-cell-depleted T cells, or PBMCs. Nearly every sample came with metadata listing a de-identified subject ID, COVID-19 status, age in years and sex. Where HLA class I and class II types were available, the types were taken from metadata supplied by the sample provider, not from assay-based typing. Samples came from the ongoing ImmuneRACE study (first 160 participants) plus 1,254 subjects from 6 global collaborators. The dataset comprised deeply sampled blood TCRbeta repertoires from subjects exposed to, actively infected with, or recovered from COVID-19. A freely available public database, intended as a resource for researchers studying the immune response to SARS-CoV-2, is where the repertoires were released.

Samples from volunteer blood donors who had recovered from COVID-19 were contributed by a second Seattle source. The collaborating institutions used their own protocols to collect whole blood in K2EDTA tubes. For TCRbeta analysis, collaborators shipped samples in one of three forms: frozen whole blood, isolated PBMCs, or DNA extracted from either of those sample types. What the research found in general, with its limitations: Clinical and demographic metadata were provided uncurated, with the amount varying by source and participant.

Sequences were obtained from peripheral blood. The clonotype was recovered from a woman aged 40 to 49 who had recovered from COVID-19. The V and J genes are TRBV18 and TRBJ2-7; 10 nucleotides in the junction match TRBD1. The DNA reads TGTGCCAGCTCACCACAAGGTGAGACAGGGGGCAACGAGCAGTACTTC. Its product reads: CASSPQGETGGNEQYF.